This TCR beta chain derives from a study of metastatic and nonmetastatic thyroid tumors. CDR1 and CDR2 from the germline V gene are LNHDA and SQIVND (reference sequence). The CDR3 spans 14 residues. Trimming removed 9 bases from V and 1 base from J; junction bases left unmatched: 4. With MiXCR, TCRdb called clones anew from the PCR reads. In the table there are about 92,000 clones, under 15% of which are singletons. This clone was detected a few times. Treatment of any kind had been given to no patient before thyroid surgery. The receptor was derived from a female donor with papillary thyroid cancer or a benign thyroid nodule (not recorded which). Some clones in this sample may be carry-over from other donors' samples. The sample comprised blood. The chain carries TRBV19 and TRBJ2-5, with 11 bases aligning to TRBD2. The CDR3 spells CARIGLAGQETQYF. In DNA form, the CDR3 reads TGTGCCAGGATCGGACTAGCGGGCCAAGAGACCCAGTACTTC.